This T cell receptor (beta chain) came from a study of blood T cell repertoires in COVID-19. The CDR3 has 14 amino acids. V was trimmed by 2 bases and J by 6 bases, leaving 14 bases between them. Germline-derived CDR1 and CDR2 are SGHRS and YFSETQ. Produced via immunoSEQ multiplex PCR; TCRdb's table is partial and in-frame only. This repertoire shows roughly 150,000 clones, around 81% found once; its top ten account for 7.5% to 10%. Sequencing used peripheral blood. This clonotype originated in a woman older than 75 with COVID-19, enrolled during active disease. The chain employs TRBV5-1 and TRBJ1-2; D unresolved. The CDR3 DNA reads as TGCGCCAGCAGCTTTCACCGGAGTGAGGATGGCTACACCTTC. This translates into CASSFHRSEDGYTF.